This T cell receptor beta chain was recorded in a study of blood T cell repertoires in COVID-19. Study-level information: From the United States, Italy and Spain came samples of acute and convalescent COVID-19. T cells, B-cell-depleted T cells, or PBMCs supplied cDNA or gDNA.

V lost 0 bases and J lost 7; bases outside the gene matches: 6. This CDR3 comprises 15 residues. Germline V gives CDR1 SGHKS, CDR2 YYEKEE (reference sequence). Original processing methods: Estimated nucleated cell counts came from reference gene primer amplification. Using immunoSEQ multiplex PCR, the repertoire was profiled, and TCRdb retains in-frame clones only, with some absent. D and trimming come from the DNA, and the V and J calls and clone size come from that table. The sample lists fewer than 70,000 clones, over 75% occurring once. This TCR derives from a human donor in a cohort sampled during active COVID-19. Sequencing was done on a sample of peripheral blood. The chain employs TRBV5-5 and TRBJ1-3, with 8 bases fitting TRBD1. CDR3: CASSLGTGQGNTIYF. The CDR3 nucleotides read TGTGCCAGCAGCTTGGGGACAGGGCAAGGTAACACCATATATTTT.